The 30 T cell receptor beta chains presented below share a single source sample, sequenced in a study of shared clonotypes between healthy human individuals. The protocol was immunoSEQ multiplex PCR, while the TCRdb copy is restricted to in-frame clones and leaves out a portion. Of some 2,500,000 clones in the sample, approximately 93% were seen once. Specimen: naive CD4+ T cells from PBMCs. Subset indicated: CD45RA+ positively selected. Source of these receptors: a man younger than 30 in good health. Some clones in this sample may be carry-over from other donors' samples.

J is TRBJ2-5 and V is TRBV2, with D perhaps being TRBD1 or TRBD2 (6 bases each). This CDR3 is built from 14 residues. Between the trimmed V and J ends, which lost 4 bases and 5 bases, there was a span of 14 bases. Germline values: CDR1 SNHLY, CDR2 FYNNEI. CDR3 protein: CASSGSGGPETQYF. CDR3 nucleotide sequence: TGTGCCAGCAGTGGCTCCGGGGGCCCCGAGACCCAGTACTTC. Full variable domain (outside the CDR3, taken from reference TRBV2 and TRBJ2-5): EPEVTQTPSHQVTQMGQEVILRCVPISNHLYFYWYRQILGQKVEFLVSFYNNEISEKSEIFDDQFSVERPDGSNFTLKIRSTKLEDSAMYFCASSGSGGPETQYFGPGTRLLVL.

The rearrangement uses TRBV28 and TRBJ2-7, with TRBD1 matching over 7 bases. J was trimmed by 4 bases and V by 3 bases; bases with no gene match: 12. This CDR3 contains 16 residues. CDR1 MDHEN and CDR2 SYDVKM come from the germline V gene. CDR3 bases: TGTGCCAGCAGTTTGATGACGGCAAGGGGGCGATACGAGCAGTACTTC. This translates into CASSLMTARGRYEQYF.

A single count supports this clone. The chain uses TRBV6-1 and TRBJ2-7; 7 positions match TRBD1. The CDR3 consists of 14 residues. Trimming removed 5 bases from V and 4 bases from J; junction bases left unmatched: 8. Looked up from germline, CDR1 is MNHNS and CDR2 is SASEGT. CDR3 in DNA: TGTGCCAGCAGTTCCCGGGACAGCAGTTACGAGCAGTACTTC. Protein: CASSSRDSSYEQYF.

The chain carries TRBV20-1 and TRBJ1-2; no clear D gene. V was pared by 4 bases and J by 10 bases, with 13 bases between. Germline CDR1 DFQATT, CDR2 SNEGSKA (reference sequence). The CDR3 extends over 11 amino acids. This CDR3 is CSATSFAIYTF. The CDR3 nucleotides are TGCAGTGCTACCTCGTTCGCTATCTACACCTTC.

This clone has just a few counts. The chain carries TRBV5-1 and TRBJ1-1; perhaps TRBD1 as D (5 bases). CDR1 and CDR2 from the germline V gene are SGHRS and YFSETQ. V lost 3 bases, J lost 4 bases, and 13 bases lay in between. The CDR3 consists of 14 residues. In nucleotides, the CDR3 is TGCGCCAGCAGCTCAGTGGGGGTAGTCACTGAAGCTTTCTTT. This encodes CASSSVGVVTEAFF.

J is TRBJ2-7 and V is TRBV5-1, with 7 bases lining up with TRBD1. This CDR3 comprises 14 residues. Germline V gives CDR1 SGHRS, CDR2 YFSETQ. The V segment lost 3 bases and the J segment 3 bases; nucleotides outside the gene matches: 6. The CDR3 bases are TGCGCCAGCAGCTCCGGGACAGATTACTACGAGCAGTACTTC. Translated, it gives CASSSGTDYYEQYF.

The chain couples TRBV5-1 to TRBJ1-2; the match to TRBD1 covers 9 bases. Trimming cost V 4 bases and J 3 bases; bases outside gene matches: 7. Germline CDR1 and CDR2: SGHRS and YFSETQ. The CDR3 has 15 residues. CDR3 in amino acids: CASSHGDRVDYGYTF. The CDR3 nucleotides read TGCGCCAGCAGCCATGGGGACAGGGTCGACTATGGCTACACCTTC.

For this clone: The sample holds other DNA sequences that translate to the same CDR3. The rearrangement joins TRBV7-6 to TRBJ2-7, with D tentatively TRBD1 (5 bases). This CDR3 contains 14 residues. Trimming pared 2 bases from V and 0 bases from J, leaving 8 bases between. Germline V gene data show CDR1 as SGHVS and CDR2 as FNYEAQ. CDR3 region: CASSLRDSSYEQYF. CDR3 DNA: TGTGCCAGCAGCTTAAGAGACAGCTCCTACGAGCAGTACTTC.

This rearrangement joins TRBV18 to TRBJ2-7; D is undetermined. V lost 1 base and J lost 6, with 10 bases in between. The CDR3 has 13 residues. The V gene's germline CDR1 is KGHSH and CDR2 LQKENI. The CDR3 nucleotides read TGTGCCAGCTCACCACTCTCAGCGTTCGAGCAGTACTTC. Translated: CASSPLSAFEQYF.

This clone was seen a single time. The DNA of the CDR3 is TGTGCCAGCAGGGCCGGCCCCAAGGGGAATGAGCAGTTCTTC. It yields the protein CASRAGPKGNEQFF. This rearrangement joins TRBV13 to TRBJ2-1; possible D gene TRBD1, 5 bases. The V end was cut by 6 bases, the J end by 7 bases, with 16 bases between. The length of the CDR3 is 14 residues. Germline V gene data show CDR1 as PRHDT and CDR2 as FYEKMQ (reference sequence).

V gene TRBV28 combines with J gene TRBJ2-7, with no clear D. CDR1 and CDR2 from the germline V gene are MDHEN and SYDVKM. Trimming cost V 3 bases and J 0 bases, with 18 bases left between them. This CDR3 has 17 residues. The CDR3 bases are TGTGCCAGCAGTTTTAATTGGGTGTCGGGTCGCTCCTACGAGCAGTACTTC. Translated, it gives CASSFNWVSGRSYEQYF.

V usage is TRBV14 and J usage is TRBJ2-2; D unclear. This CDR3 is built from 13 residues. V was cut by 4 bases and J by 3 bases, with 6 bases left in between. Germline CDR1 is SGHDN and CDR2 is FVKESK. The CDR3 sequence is CASSRQHTGELFF. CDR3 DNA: TGTGCCAGCAGCCGTCAGCACACCGGGGAGCTGTTTTTT. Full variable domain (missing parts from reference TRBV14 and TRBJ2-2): EAGVTQFPSHSVIEKGQTVTLRCDPISGHDNLYWYRRVMGKEIKFLLHFVKESKQDESGMPNNRFLAERTGGTYSTLKVQPAELEDSGVYFCASSRQHTGELFFGEGSRLTVL.

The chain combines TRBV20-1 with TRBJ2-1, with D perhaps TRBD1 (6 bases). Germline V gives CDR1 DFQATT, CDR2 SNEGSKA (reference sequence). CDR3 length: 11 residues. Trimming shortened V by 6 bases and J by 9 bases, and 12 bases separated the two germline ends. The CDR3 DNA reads TGCAGTGCCAGGGACATAAGTGAGCAGTTCTTC. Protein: CSARDISEQFF.

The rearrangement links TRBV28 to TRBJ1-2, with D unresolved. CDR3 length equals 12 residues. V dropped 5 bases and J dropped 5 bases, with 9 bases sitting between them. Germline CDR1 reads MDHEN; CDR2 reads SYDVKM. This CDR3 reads CASSNLVYGYTF. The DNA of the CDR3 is TGTGCCAGCAGTAACCTGGTGTATGGCTACACCTTC.

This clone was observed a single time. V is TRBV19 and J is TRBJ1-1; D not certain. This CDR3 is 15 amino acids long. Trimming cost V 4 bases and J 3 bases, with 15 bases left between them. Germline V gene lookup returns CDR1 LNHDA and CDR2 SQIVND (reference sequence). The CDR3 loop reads CASSTPLDGHTEAFF. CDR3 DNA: TGTGCCAGTAGTACCCCATTGGACGGGCACACTGAAGCTTTCTTT. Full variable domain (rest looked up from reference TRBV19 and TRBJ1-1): DGGITQSPKYLFRKEGQNVTLSCEQNLNHDAMYWYRQDPGQGLRLIYYSQIVNDFQKGDIAEGYSVSREKKESFPLTVTSAQKNPTAFYLCASSTPLDGHTEAFFGQGTRLTVV.

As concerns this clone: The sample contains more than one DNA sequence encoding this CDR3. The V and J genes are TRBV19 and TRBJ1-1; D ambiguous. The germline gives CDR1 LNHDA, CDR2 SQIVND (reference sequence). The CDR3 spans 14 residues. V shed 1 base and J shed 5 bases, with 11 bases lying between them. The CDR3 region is CASSIARGGTEAFF. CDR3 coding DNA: TGTGCCAGTAGTATAGCTCGGGGTGGGACTGAAGCTTTCTTT.

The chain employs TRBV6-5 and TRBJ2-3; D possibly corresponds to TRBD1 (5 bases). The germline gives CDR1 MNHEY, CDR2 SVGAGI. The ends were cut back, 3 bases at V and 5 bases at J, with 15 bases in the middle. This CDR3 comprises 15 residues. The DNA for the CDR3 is TGTGCCAGCAGTTATCATAGAGACAGTCAAGATACGCAGTATTTT. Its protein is CASSYHRDSQDTQYF.

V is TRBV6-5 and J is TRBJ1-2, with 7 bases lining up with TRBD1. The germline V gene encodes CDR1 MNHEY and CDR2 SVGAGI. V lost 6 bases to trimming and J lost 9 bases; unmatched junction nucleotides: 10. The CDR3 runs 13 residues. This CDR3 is CASRPGQYNRYTF. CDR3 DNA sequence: TGTGCCAGCAGGCCGGGACAGTACAACCGCTACACCTTC.

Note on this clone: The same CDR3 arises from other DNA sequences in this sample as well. CDR3 coding DNA: TGTGCCATCAGTGTTGGTGACAGGGGAACAGATACGCAGTATTTT. Residues: CAISVGDRGTDTQYF. V gene TRBV10-3 combines with J gene TRBJ2-3; 8 bases line up with TRBD1. Per the germline V gene, CDR1 is ENHRY and CDR2 is SYGVKD. V was pared by 4 bases and J by 3 bases, with 6 bases of the junction left unmatched. This CDR3 has 15 residues.

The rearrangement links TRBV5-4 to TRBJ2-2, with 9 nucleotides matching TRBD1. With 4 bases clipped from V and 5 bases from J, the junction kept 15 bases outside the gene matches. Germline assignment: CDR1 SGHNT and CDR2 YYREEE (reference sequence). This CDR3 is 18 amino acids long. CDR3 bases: TGTGCCAGCAGCAGAGATTTGGGGACAGGGAGTGGTACCGGGGAGCTGTTTTTT. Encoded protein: CASSRDLGTGSGTGELFF.

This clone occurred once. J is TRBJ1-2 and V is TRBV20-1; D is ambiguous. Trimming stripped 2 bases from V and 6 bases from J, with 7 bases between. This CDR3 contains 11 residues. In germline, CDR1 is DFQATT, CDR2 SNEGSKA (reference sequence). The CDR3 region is CSARRSDGYTF. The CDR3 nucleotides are TGCAGTGCTAGAAGGTCCGATGGCTACACCTTC.

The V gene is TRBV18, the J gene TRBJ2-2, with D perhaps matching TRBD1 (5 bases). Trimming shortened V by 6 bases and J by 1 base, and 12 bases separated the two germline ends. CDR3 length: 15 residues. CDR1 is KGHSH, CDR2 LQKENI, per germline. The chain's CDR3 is CASSLGRVNTGELFF. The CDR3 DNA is TGTGCCAGCTCTCTCGGCAGGGTGAACACCGGGGAGCTGTTTTTT.

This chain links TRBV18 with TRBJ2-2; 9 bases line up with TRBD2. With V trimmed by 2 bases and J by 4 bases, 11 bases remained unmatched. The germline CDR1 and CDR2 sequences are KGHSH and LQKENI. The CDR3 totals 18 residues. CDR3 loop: CASSPGVNSGSLTGELFF. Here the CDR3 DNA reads TGTGCCAGCTCACCAGGGGTGAATAGCGGGAGTCTCACCGGGGAGCTGTTTTTT.

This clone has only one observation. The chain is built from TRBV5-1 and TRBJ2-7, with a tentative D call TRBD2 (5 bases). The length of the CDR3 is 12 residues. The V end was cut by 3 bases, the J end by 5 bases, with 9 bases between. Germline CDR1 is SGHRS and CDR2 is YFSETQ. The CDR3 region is CASSSKRDEQYF. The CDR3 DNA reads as TGCGCCAGCAGCTCTAAGAGGGACGAGCAGTACTTC. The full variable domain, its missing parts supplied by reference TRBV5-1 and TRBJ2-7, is KAGVTQTPRYLIKTRGQQVTLSCSPISGHRSVSWYQQTPGQGLQFLFEYFSETQRNKGNFPGRFSGRQFSNSRSEMNVSTLELGDSALYLCASSSKRDEQYFGPGTRLTVT.

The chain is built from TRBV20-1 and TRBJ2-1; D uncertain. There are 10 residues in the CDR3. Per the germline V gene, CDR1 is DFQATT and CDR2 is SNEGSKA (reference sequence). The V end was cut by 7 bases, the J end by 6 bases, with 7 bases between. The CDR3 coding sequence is TGCAGTGAAAGGGCCAATGAGCAGTTCTTC. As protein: CSERANEQFF.

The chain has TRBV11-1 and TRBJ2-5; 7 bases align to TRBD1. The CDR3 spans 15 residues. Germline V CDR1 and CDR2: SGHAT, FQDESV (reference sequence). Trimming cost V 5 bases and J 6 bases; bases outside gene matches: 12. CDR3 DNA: TGTGCCAGCAGCACTCCCAAGACAGGGTGGCAGACCCAGTACTTC. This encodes CASSTPKTGWQTQYF.

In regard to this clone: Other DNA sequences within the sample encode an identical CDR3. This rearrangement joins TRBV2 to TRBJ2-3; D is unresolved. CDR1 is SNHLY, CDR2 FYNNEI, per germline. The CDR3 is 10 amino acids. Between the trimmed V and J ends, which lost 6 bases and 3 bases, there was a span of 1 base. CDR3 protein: CASRTDTQYF. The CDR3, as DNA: TGTGCCAGCAGAACAGATACGCAGTATTTT.

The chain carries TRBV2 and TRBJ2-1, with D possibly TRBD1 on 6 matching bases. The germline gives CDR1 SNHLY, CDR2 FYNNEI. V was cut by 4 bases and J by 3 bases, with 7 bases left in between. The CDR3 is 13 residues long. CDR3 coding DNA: TGTGCCAGCAGTGGCAGGGGCTACAATGAGCAGTTCTTC. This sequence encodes CASSGRGYNEQFF.

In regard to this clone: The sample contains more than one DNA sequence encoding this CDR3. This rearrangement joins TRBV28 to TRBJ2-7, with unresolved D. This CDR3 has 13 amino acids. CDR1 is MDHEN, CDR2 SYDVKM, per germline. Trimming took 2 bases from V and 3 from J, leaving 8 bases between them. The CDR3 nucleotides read TGTGCCAGCAGTTTAGGCAGGTTCTACGAGCAGTACTTC. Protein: CASSLGRFYEQYF.

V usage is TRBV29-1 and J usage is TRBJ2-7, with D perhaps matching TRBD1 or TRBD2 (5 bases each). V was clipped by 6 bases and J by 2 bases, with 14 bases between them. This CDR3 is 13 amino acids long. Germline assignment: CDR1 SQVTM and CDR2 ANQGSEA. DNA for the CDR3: TGCAGCGTGGCCGAGGGGACGGCCTACGAGCAGTACTTC. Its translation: CSVAEGTAYEQYF.